This TCR beta chain was captured in a study of blood T cell repertoires in COVID-19. Study-wide context: Sample material is recorded as cDNA or gDNA derived from T cells, B-cell-depleted T cells, or PBMCs.

The CDR3 sequence is 15 residues long. CDR1 and CDR2 (germline): MDHEN, SYDVKM. V was shortened by 5 bases and J by 4 bases, with 18 bases between the two germline ends. In this sample, this clone turned up a few times. Original methodology: Scientists estimated how many nucleated cells there were by amplifying reference gene primers. The data were produced by immunoSEQ multiplex PCR, yet TCRdb's version contains in-frame clones alone and is incomplete. V and J calls and clone size are given by that table; D and trimming were obtained from the DNA. The sample has 200,000 to 250,000 clones, under 90% seen once.

Source material: peripheral blood. The receptor was derived from a man aged 55 to 70 who had recovered from COVID-19. The chain carries TRBV28 and TRBJ2-7, with D possibly TRBD2 on 6 matching bases. CDR3 sequence (DNA): TGTGCCAGCAGTAGCGAGGGGCGGGGATGGTACGAGCAGTACTTC. Translated, it gives CASSSEGRGWYEQYF.